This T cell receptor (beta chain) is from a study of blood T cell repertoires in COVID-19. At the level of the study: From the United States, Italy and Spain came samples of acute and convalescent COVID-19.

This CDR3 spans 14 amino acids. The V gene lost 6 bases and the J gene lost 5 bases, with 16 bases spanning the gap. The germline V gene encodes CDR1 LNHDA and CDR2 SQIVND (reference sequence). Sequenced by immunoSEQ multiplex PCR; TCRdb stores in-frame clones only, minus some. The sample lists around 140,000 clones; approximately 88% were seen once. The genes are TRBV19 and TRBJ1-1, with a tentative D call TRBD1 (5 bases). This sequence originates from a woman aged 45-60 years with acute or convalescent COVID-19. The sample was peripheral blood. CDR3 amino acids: CASRLPGVGTEAFF. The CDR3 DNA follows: TGTGCCAGTAGGCTCCCGGGGGTAGGGACTGAAGCTTTCTTT.